These T cell receptor beta chains were read from a single sample in a study of shared clonotypes between healthy human individuals. Data came from immunoSEQ multiplex PCR; TCRdb stores just in-frame clones and leaves some out. The sample lists roughly 700,000 clones; around 74% were seen once. Sequenced material: memory CD4+ T cells sorted from blood. Every receptor here comes from a woman in her twenties or thirties in good health. The CDR3 runs from the conserved cysteine through the conserved F or W.

V gene,J gene,CDR3 length,CDR3 protein
TRBV2,TRBJ1-1,13,CASLLTGNTEAFF
TRBV9,TRBJ1-2,14,CASSVGSGVYGYTF
TRBV10-3,TRBJ1-2,14,CAISESDSSWGYTF
TRBV28,TRBJ2-7,18,CASSSPLIDRLGPDEQYF
TRBV7-3,TRBJ2-7,15,CASSLTGTGDYEQYF
TRBV4-1,TRBJ1-1,17,CASSQAPGTVSPTEAFF
TRBV2,TRBJ2-4,15,CASSPGQAQGNIQYF
TRBV5-6,TRBJ2-7,13,CASRLGTGTEQYF
TRBV5-1,TRBJ2-7,17,CASSFPLTTWATNEQYF
TRBV28,TRBJ2-7,14,CASSLPGQGYEQYF
TRBV28,TRBJ2-5,14,CASSLRRPQETQYF
TRBV10-2,TRBJ2-7,14,CASRPTAGAYEQYF
TRBV18,TRBJ2-7,17,CASSPPKGVASLREQYF
TRBV6-4,TRBJ2-2,13,CASSPGSTGELFF
TRBV4-1,TRBJ2-3,16,CASSQGLAGSTDTQYF
TRBV5-1,TRBJ2-5,16,CASSLVFQGIGETQYF
TRBV5-1,TRBJ1-1,12,CASRTTGSEAFF
TRBV27,TRBJ2-2,16,CASSLSAGQGTGELFF
TRBV28,TRBJ1-4,14,CASRPTGGEEKLFF
TRBV7-2,TRBJ2-6,13,CASSLTGANVLTF
TRBV19,TRBJ1-5,16,CASTPPGVWGNQPQHF
TRBV6-1,TRBJ2-2,14,CASLAAYNTGELFF
TRBV19,TRBJ1-1,15,CASSGSGTANTEAFF
TRBV5-6,TRBJ2-7,18,CASSLAAGWGGISYEQYF
TRBV7-9,TRBJ2-7,15,CASSLVGRIAYEQYF
TRBV5-1,TRBJ1-1,14,CASSLAVGNTEAFF
TRBV5-1,TRBJ2-5,14,CASSLDRGEETQYF
TRBV7-2,TRBJ1-2,16,CASSTGYRGRPLGYTF
TRBV10-3,TRBJ2-4,17,CAISEGLAELAKNIQYF
TRBV6-5,TRBJ2-7,15,CASSGRDRDSYEQYF
TRBV6-1,TRBJ1-2,12,CASSTGRYGYTF
TRBV4-2,TRBJ1-3,15,CASSSLQGAGNTIYF
TRBV5-6,TRBJ2-1,15,CASSFGTTLYNEQFF
TRBV29-1,TRBJ2-7,11,CSGGEDYEQYF
TRBV28,TRBJ2-2,15,CASSPTGVGTGELFF
TRBV7-2,TRBJ2-5,16,CASSSGLAGEAATQYF
TRBV29-1,TRBJ2-3,13,CSVDGLAEDTQYF
TRBV7-8,TRBJ2-7,15,CASIGGTSGSYEQYF
TRBV5-1,TRBJ2-3,15,CASSSHSGSTDTQYF
TRBV29-1,TRBJ2-5,11,CSVGWQETQYF
TRBV28,TRBJ2-3,14,CAGQSGIGGDTQYF
TRBV7-2,TRBJ2-1,17,CASSRGAAAGVRNEQFF
TRBV5-1,TRBJ2-7,15,CASSLGGTGTYEQYF
TRBV29-1,TRBJ1-3,13,CSVHSGDGNTIYF
TRBV7-9,TRBJ2-7,14,CASSPGLATYEQYF
TRBV5-4,TRBJ1-1,13,CASSPGDTTEAFF
TRBV11-1,TRBJ2-5,16,CASSLQGRGAGETQYF
TRBV5-4,TRBJ2-2,16,CASSFGKGLNTGELFF
TRBV10-3,TRBJ2-7,15,CAISGRSSNSDEQYF